These 7 T cell receptor beta chains originate from one sample sequenced in a study of blood T cell repertoires in COVID-19. The repertoire was sequenced with immunoSEQ multiplex PCR; TCRdb's copy has only in-frame clones and lacks some. The sample lists approximately 410,000 clones, 75% to 90% seen once, with 1.4% in the top ten. The material sequenced was peripheral blood. These receptors all come from a woman between 25 and 40 years old with active or convalescent COVID-19.

The chain has TRBV29-1 and TRBJ1-3; 8 bases align to TRBD1. This CDR3 is built from 13 residues. The germline gives CDR1 SQVTM, CDR2 ANQGSEA. Unmatched junction bases numbered 4, after V lost 7 bases and J lost 2 bases. The CDR3 is CSGTGGTGNTIYF. The CDR3 nucleotides read TGCAGCGGTACAGGGGGTACTGGAAACACCATATATTTT.

The J gene is TRBJ2-5, the V gene TRBV9, with TRBD2 as a possible D gene (5 bases). The germline V gene has CDR1 SGDLS and CDR2 YYNGEE. With 0 bases removed from V and 2 bases from J, the gap between germline ends came to 11 bases. The CDR3 totals 15 residues. CDR3: CASSVGPAEQETQYF. The CDR3 DNA reads TGTGCCAGCAGCGTAGGGCCAGCGGAACAAGAGACCCAGTACTTC.

The chain employs TRBV6-5 and TRBJ2-2; D may be TRBD1 (6 bases). The CDR3 contains 14 residues. The V end was cut by 7 bases, the J end by 2 bases, with 11 bases between. CDR1 is MNHEY, CDR2 SVGAGI, per germline. This CDR3 reads CASTLGGNTGELFF. CDR3 bases: TGTGCCAGCACCTTAGGGGGTAACACCGGGGAGCTGTTTTTT.

The chain has TRBV3-1 (or the pseudogene TRBV3-2) and TRBJ1-2; TRBD1 agrees at 7 bases. Germline CDR1 LGHDT, CDR2 YNNKEL (reference sequence). CDR3 length: 15 residues. Trimming removed 2 bases from V and 7 bases from J; junction bases left unmatched: 10. The CDR3 sequence: CASSQPSYRGGGYTF. The DNA for the CDR3 is TGTGCCAGCAGCCAACCTAGCTACAGGGGCGGTGGCTACACCTTC.

This clone was seen a single time. The chain couples TRBV6-5 to TRBJ1-3; D not certain. Germline CDR1 reads MNHEY; CDR2 reads SVGAGI. This CDR3 has 12 residues. V dropped 7 bases and J dropped 8 bases, with 12 bases sitting between them. The CDR3 loop reads CASTPLSDTIYF. CDR3 DNA: TGTGCCAGCACCCCCCTGAGCGACACCATATATTTT.

V usage is TRBV29-1 and J usage is TRBJ1-3, with a tentative D call TRBD1 (5 bases). Germline V gene data show CDR1 as SQVTM and CDR2 as ANQGSEA. V was cut by 0 bases and J by 11 bases, with 17 bases left in between. The CDR3 has 14 residues. This chain's CDR3 is CSVEEGDFEVSIYF. CDR3 DNA: TGCAGCGTTGAAGAGGGGGACTTTGAGGTATCCATATATTTT.

The chain employs TRBV6-4 and TRBJ2-1, with D perhaps TRBD1 (5 bases). Trimming took 1 base from V and 0 from J, leaving 7 bases between them. This CDR3 comprises 15 residues. Germline assignment: CDR1 MRHNA and CDR2 SNTAGT. The CDR3 loop is CASSDWGSSYNEQFF. The CDR3, as DNA: TGTGCCAGCAGTGACTGGGGCAGCTCCTACAATGAGCAGTTCTTC.